These 31 T cell receptor beta chains originate from one sample sequenced in a study of cytomegalovirus exposure and HLA in healthy donors. The PCR made use of 60 Vbeta and 13 Jbeta primers. Using immunoSEQ multiplex PCR, the repertoire was profiled, and TCRdb retains in-frame clones only, with some absent. Among approximately 160,000 clones listed, more than 65% were seen once. Input material: PBMCs. The receptors derive from a woman in her forties in good health and CMV-seropositive.

This clone was observed a few times. This chain connects TRBV5-4 to TRBJ2-7; D unclear. This CDR3 spans 14 amino acids. Deletions cut 1 base from V and 2 bases from J, with 10 bases between. The germline CDR1 and CDR2 sequences are SGHNT and YYREEE (reference sequence). CDR3 DNA: TGTGCCAGCAGCTTGCAGACTGCACCCTACGAGCAGTACTTC. This sequence encodes CASSLQTAPYEQYF.

V is TRBV7-9 and J is TRBJ2-3; TRBD2 matches at 10 bases. The CDR3 length is 18 residues. Trimming cost V 5 bases and J 4 bases; bases outside gene matches: 15. From germline, CDR1 is SEHNR and CDR2 FQNEAQ (reference sequence). CDR3: CASSPPGGLAGVADTQYF. In DNA, the CDR3 is TGTGCCAGCAGCCCCCCCGGAGGGCTAGCGGGGGTAGCAGATACGCAGTATTTT.

CDR3 sequence: CASSLVAGVVQETQYF. The CDR3 DNA reads as TGTGCCAGCAGCTTGGTCGCGGGGGTAGTACAAGAGACCCAGTACTTC. The rearrangement uses TRBV5-8 and TRBJ2-5, with 7 bases lining up with TRBD2. V was pared by 0 bases and J by 2 bases, with 7 bases of the junction left unmatched. This CDR3 region has 16 residues. Germline CDR1 reads SGHTS; CDR2 reads YDEGEE.

This clone has a handful of counts. The CDR3 reads CASSHRGPGANVLTF. CDR3 coding DNA: TGTGCCAGTAGTCACAGGGGGCCTGGGGCCAACGTCCTGACTTTC. The chain is built from TRBV19 and TRBJ2-6; 9 bases align to TRBD1. The V segment lost 5 bases and the J segment 2 bases; nucleotides outside the gene matches: 1. Germline V lookup: CDR1 LNHDA, CDR2 SQIVND (reference sequence). This CDR3 contains 15 residues.

Concerning this clone itself: A read error may produce the germline difference seen at one junction end. V and J are TRBV4-1 and TRBJ1-2, with D tentatively TRBD1 (5 bases). The germline CDR1 and CDR2 sequences are MGHRA and YSYEKL. The CDR3 loop spans 16 amino acids. The CDR3 loop reads CASSHPPQGINYGYPF. The CDR3 DNA reads TGCGCCAGCAGCCACCCCCCGCAGGGAATTAACTATGGCTACCCCTTC.

The chain couples TRBV11-2 to TRBJ2-5; TRBD2 matches at 11 bases. Germline CDR1 and CDR2: SGHAT and FQNNGV. The CDR3 loop spans 15 amino acids. The ends lost 2 bases at V and 4 bases at J; junction bases unmatched: 3. Here the CDR3 reads CASSLSTSGAETQYF. For the CDR3, the DNA is TGTGCCAGCAGCTTATCGACTAGCGGGGCAGAGACCCAGTACTTC. Filled out from reference TRBV11-2 and TRBJ2-5, the complete variable domain reads EAGVAQSPRYKIIEKRQSVAFWCNPISGHATLYWYQQILGQGPKLLIQFQNNGVVDDSQLPKDRFSAERLKGVDSTLKIQPAKLEDSAVYLCASSLSTSGAETQYFGPGTRLLVL.

This rearrangement joins TRBV7-9 to TRBJ1-3; 9 positions match TRBD1. CDR1 and CDR2 (germline): SEHNR, FQNEAQ (reference sequence). The CDR3 has 15 amino acids. The junction had 6 bases not matched to a gene; V was cut back by 1 base and J by 8 bases. CDR3 protein: CASSLGDRAWDTIYF. The CDR3 DNA reads as TGTGCCAGCAGCTTAGGGGACAGGGCTTGGGACACCATATATTTT.

This clone has just a few counts. The CDR3 sequence is CASRSRWGPQETQYF. The CDR3 coding sequence is TGTGCCAGCAGAAGTCGTTGGGGGCCTCAAGAGACCCAGTACTTC. The chain carries TRBV6-1 and TRBJ2-5, with D possibly matching TRBD1 (6 bases). V lost 6 bases to trimming and J lost 2 bases, with 16 bases between them. The germline V gene encodes CDR1 MNHNS and CDR2 SASEGT. The CDR3 extends over 15 amino acids.

The V gene is TRBV7-2, the J gene TRBJ2-1; D is undetermined. The germline V gene has CDR1 SGHTA and CDR2 FQGNSA. Trimming pared 5 bases from V and 4 bases from J, leaving 12 bases between. The CDR3 runs to 14 residues. Written as DNA, the CDR3 is TGTGCCAGCAGCCCATGGGCTATGTACAATGAGCAGTTCTTC. Translating gives CASSPWAMYNEQFF.

The V and J genes are TRBV7-2 and TRBJ2-2; possible D gene TRBD2, 5 bases. Trimming took 9 bases from V and 1 from J, leaving 9 bases between them. The CDR3 extends over 13 amino acids. The V gene's germline CDR1 is SGHTA and CDR2 FQGNSA. The CDR3 sequence is CAREDKNTGELFF. CDR3 DNA: TGTGCCAGGGAGGATAAGAACACCGGGGAGCTGTTTTTT.

This clone was picked up a small number of times. The chain joins TRBV7-2 to TRBJ2-6; TRBD1 matches 7 bases. V shed 7 bases, J shed 0 bases, and the junction held 15 bases outside the gene matches. The CDR3 totals 19 residues. Germline V gene lookup returns CDR1 SGHTA and CDR2 FQGNSA. CDR3 coding DNA: TGTGCCAGCACCGGAGCCCCGCGGACAGGAGGCTCTGGGGCCAACGTCCTGACTTTC. Translation: CASTGAPRTGGSGANVLTF.

This clone has more than one count but fewer than ten. V and J are TRBV27 and TRBJ2-1; the match to TRBD2 covers 13 bases. J lost 0 bases, V lost 6 bases, and 11 bases had no gene match. This CDR3 region has 19 residues. Germline lookup yields CDR1 MNHEY and CDR2 SMNVEV (reference sequence). The CDR3 nucleotides read TGTGCCAGCAGCCCCGGCACTAGCGGGGGGGTGAGCTCCTACAATGAGCAGTTCTTC. It encodes CASSPGTSGGVSSYNEQFF.

This clone was counted only a few times. V and J are TRBV9 and TRBJ2-7; possible D gene TRBD2, 6 bases. CDR3 size: 14 residues. Between the trimmed V and J ends, which lost 3 bases and 0 bases, there was a span of 10 bases. Germline values: CDR1 SGDLS, CDR2 YYNGEE. For the CDR3, the DNA is TGTGCCAGCAGCGCGGCGGGGACCTCCTACGAGCAGTACTTC. Translated: CASSAAGTSYEQYF.

This clone was counted only a few times. Other DNA variants within this sample encode the same CDR3. The V and J genes are TRBV18 and TRBJ1-1; TRBD1 agrees at 9 bases. The germline V gene has CDR1 KGHSH and CDR2 LQKENI. J gave up 5 bases and V 3 bases, and 4 bases lay outside the gene matches. The CDR3 is 14 amino acids. The CDR3 bases are TGTGCCAGCTCACCGGGACAGGGACGGACTGAAGCTTTCTTT. It is translated as CASSPGQGRTEAFF.

The rearrangement links TRBV28 to TRBJ2-5; 7 positions match TRBD2. V lost 4 bases to trimming and J lost 11 bases; unmatched junction nucleotides: 16. The CDR3 sequence is 15 residues long. Germline CDR1 reads MDHEN; CDR2 reads SYDVKM. For the CDR3, the DNA is TGTGCCAGCAGTTCGGTCGCGGGAGCTTTAGGAGAGCAGTACTTC. Residues: CASSSVAGALGEQYF.

This sequence joins TRBV7-6 and TRBJ1-4; 8 positions match TRBD1. The V gene's germline CDR1 is SGHVS and CDR2 FNYEAQ. With V trimmed by 1 base and J by 5 bases, 9 bases remained unmatched. The CDR3 totals 17 residues. This chain's CDR3 is CASSLEIFRDRNEKLFF. The CDR3 DNA is TGTGCCAGCAGCTTAGAAATTTTCCGGGACAGGAATGAAAAACTGTTTTTT.

The chain employs TRBV11-2 and TRBJ2-5; 9 nucleotides agree with TRBD2. Germline-derived CDR1 and CDR2 are SGHAT and FQNNGV. CDR3 size: 15 residues. V was clipped by 3 bases and J by 2 bases; unmatched bases: 4. CDR3 region: CASSLAGGTQETQYF. DNA for the CDR3: TGTGCCAGCAGCTTGGCGGGGGGGACGCAAGAGACCCAGTACTTC.

V gene TRBV5-6 combines with J gene TRBJ2-7; perhaps TRBD2 as D (5 bases). CDR3 length equals 15 residues. Germline lookup yields CDR1 SGHDT and CDR2 YYEEEE. Trimming removed 4 bases at V and 1 base at J, with 15 bases between. The CDR3, as DNA: TGTGCCAGCAGCAAAGCGGCAGAGCTATCCTACGAGCAGTACTTC. Amino acids: CASSKAAELSYEQYF.

This clone was detected once. V is TRBV4-3 and J is TRBJ1-1, with 7 bases fitting TRBD1. Germline values: CDR1 LGHNA, CDR2 YSLEER. V lost 4 bases, J lost 5 bases, and 10 bases stayed unmatched. CDR3 length: 15 amino acids. The CDR3 bases are TGCGCCAGCAGCCTAACGGAGGGGGCAGAGACTGAAGCTTTCTTT. Translating it yields CASSLTEGAETEAFF.

This clone was recorded only once. The genes are TRBV25-1 and TRBJ2-5; 8 nucleotides match TRBD2. In germline, CDR1 is MGHDK, CDR2 SYGVNS. V lost 2 bases to trimming and J lost 5 bases; unmatched junction nucleotides: 10. The CDR3 runs 16 residues. The CDR3 sequence: CASSEPPGTSTETQYF. CDR3 sequence (DNA): TGTGCCAGCAGTGAACCTCCCGGGACTAGTACCGAGACCCAGTACTTC.

This clone was counted only a few times. The rearrangement links TRBV19 to TRBJ1-5, with 8 bases lining up with TRBD1. V lost 9 bases to trimming and J lost 5 bases; unmatched junction nucleotides: 6. Looked up from germline, CDR1 is LNHDA and CDR2 is SQIVND (reference sequence). This CDR3 is built from 13 residues. CDR3 in amino acids: CASRTGIDQPQHF. CDR3 DNA sequence: TGTGCCAGCCGGACAGGGATCGATCAGCCCCAGCATTTT.

The V call is TRBV2, the J call TRBJ1-5; TRBD1 might be the D (6 bases). The V end lost 2 bases, the J end lost 8 bases, and 7 bases lay between the germline ends. The CDR3 runs 12 residues. Germline V gene lookup returns CDR1 SNHLY and CDR2 FYNNEI. The CDR3 bases are TGTGCCAGCAGTGAAAACAGGGAGCCCCAGCATTTT. Translated, it gives CASSENREPQHF.

This clone appeared a few times. The V gene is TRBV6-5, the J gene TRBJ1-4, with D possibly matching TRBD1 (5 bases). Trimming pared 6 bases from V and 6 bases from J, leaving 14 bases between. The germline CDR1 and CDR2 sequences are MNHEY and SVGAGI. This CDR3 has 14 residues. CDR3 protein: CASSLRGGYEKLFF. As DNA, the CDR3 is TGTGCCAGCAGCTTGAGGGGAGGTTATGAAAAACTGTTTTTT.

The V call is TRBV7-9, the J call TRBJ2-1; 7 nucleotides match TRBD2. J lost 0 bases, V lost 0 bases, and 2 bases had no gene match. The germline V gene encodes CDR1 SEHNR and CDR2 FQNEAQ (reference sequence). The CDR3 covers 16 residues. The CDR3 DNA sequence: TGTGCCAGCAGCTTAGCGCCTAGCGGCTCCTACAATGAGCAGTTCTTC. This codes for CASSLAPSGSYNEQFF. Looking up the rest from reference TRBV7-9 and TRBJ2-1 gives the full variable domain: DTGVSQNPRHKITKRGQNVTFRCDPISEHNRLYWYRQTLGQGPEFLTYFQNEAQLEKSRLLSDRFSAERPKGSFSTLEIQRTEQGDSAMYLCASSLAPSGSYNEQFFGPGTRLTVL.

CDR3 sequence (DNA): TGTGCCAGTAGTCCGCAGCGGGGGGGCACCGGGGAGCTGTTTTTT. The encoded protein is CASSPQRGGTGELFF. The chain uses TRBV19 and TRBJ2-2, with 10 nucleotides matching TRBD2. V was clipped by 5 bases and J by 4 bases; unmatched bases: 4. CDR1 LNHDA and CDR2 SQIVND come from the germline V gene (reference sequence). CDR3 size: 15 residues.

The chain employs TRBV4-3 and TRBJ2-7; D is perhaps TRBD1 (5 bases). With 4 bases removed from V and 4 bases from J, the gap between germline ends came to 11 bases. The CDR3 covers 13 residues. The germline V gene encodes CDR1 LGHNA and CDR2 YSLEER. The CDR3 DNA sequence: TGCGCCAGCAGCCGATTAAAGGGGTACGAGCAGTACTTC. Translating it yields CASSRLKGYEQYF.

This clone was seen a handful of times. V gene TRBV2 combines with J gene TRBJ1-5, with 7 positions matching TRBD1. With 6 bases clipped from V and 8 bases from J, the junction kept 10 bases outside the gene matches. The germline V gene has CDR1 SNHLY and CDR2 FYNNEI. This CDR3 has 14 residues. The CDR3 protein is CASSGQAAYEPQHF. Here the CDR3 DNA reads TGTGCCAGCAGCGGACAGGCGGCCTATGAGCCCCAGCATTTT.

CDR3 DNA: TGTGCCAGCAGCTTAGTAGAGGGAGGTCAGCCCCAGCATTTT. It is translated as CASSLVEGGQPQHF. The chain combines TRBV7-2 with TRBJ1-5; D remains unclear. CDR1 and CDR2 (germline): SGHTA, FQGNSA. This CDR3 is 14 amino acids long. V lost 1 base to trimming and J lost 6 bases, with 10 bases between them.

This chain uses TRBV4-3 with TRBJ2-2, with 7 positions matching TRBD1. Trimming at V came to 1 base and at J to 0 bases, leaving 5 bases not matched to a gene. The V gene's germline CDR1 is LGHNA and CDR2 YSLEER. This CDR3 is built from 17 residues. The CDR3 DNA is TGCGCCAGCAGCCAAGTTCAGACAGGGACGAACACCGGGGAGCTGTTTTTT. Protein: CASSQVQTGTNTGELFF.

V usage is TRBV6-1 and J usage is TRBJ2-2; tentative D call: TRBD1 (6 bases). V dropped 5 bases and J dropped 6 bases, with 13 bases sitting between them. The CDR3 loop spans 14 amino acids. Germline loops: CDR1 MNHNS, CDR2 SASEGT. The CDR3: CASSRYRVAGELFF. CDR3 in DNA: TGTGCCAGCAGTAGGTACAGGGTCGCCGGGGAGCTGTTTTTT.

V gene TRBV4-1 combines with J gene TRBJ2-2; D possibly corresponds to TRBD1 (6 bases). V lost 6 bases, J lost 6 bases, and 17 bases lay in between. Germline V gene lookup returns CDR1 MGHRA and CDR2 YSYEKL. CDR3 size: 15 residues. The chain's CDR3 is CASRTPGTLAGELFF. CDR3 nucleotides: TGCGCCAGCAGAACCCCCGGGACATTGGCCGGGGAGCTGTTTTTT.